The rows below give T cell receptor beta chains drawn from one sample of a study of radiotherapy plus CTLA-4 blockade in lung cancer. Assay: immunoSEQ multiplex PCR; the TCRdb copy retains only in-frame clones and omits some. This table has about 87,000 clones, around 87% appearing once. The sequences come from peripheral blood, collected from a patient treated with radiotherapy plus ipilimumab. Source of these receptors: a human donor with non-small cell lung cancer that progressed on radiotherapy plus ipilimumab. CDR3s include the opening cysteine and the closing phenylalanine or tryptophan. A D gene is named only where the DNA matches it firmly. Clone size is given for some rows only: seen once, a few or many times, or a class if the clone is expanded.

TRBV5-1,.,TRBD2,TRBJ2-5,TGCGCCAGCAGCTCGATATTAGCGGGGGGAGTTGAGACCCAGTACTTC,CASSSILAGGVETQYF
TRBV7-2,.,TRBD1,TRBJ2-1,TGTGCCAGTAAAACGGGACAGCCGAGTGAGCAGTTCTTC,CASKTGQPSEQFF
TRBV6-1,once,.,TRBJ1-2,TGTGCCAGCAGTGAAGCGCGGGGGAGGGGTGGCGGCTACACCTTC,CASSEARGRGGGYTF
TRBV28,.,.,TRBJ1-2,TGTGCCAGCAGTGCAGGCGTAGATATAAGTGGCTACACCTTC,CASSAGVDISGYTF
TRBV18,.,.,TRBJ1-5,TGTGCCAGCTCACCAGGGGATGGCAATCAGCCCCAGCATTTT,CASSPGDGNQPQHF
TRBV29-1,.,TRBD1,TRBJ1-5,TGCAGCGTCCTTGACAGGGTGGGGAATCAGCCCCAGCATTTT,CSVLDRVGNQPQHF
TRBV27,.,TRBD2,TRBJ2-7,TGTGCCAGCAGTTTCGCGCTAGCGGGGGGGACGGGGGAGCAGTACTTC,CASSFALAGGTGEQYF
TRBV9,.,TRBD1,TRBJ2-4,TGTGCCAGCAGCCCACGACAGGGGGCTAAGGTGAAGACGGCCAAAAACATTCAGTACTTC,CASSPRQGAKVKTAKNIQYF
TRBV18,once,.,TRBJ1-3,TGTGCCAGCTCCCCACGAGCCACGCAAGCCGGCGGAAACACCATATATTTT,CASSPRATQAGGNTIYF
TRBV14,few,.,TRBJ2-7,TGTGCCAGCAGCCAAGCCCAAGCTTTCTACAGCGAGCAGTACTTC,CASSQAQAFYSEQYF
TRBV5-1,once,TRBD2,TRBJ2-1,TGCGCCAGCAGCCTCGGGACTAGCGGGAGAGGGGGCTACAATGAGCAGTTCTTC,CASSLGTSGRGGYNEQFF